This T cell receptor (beta chain) was captured in a study of T cell responses to AZD1222 COVID-19 vaccine. Overall study: The study pooled second doses at about 4 or about 12 weeks.

Germline V gives CDR1 LGHNT, CDR2 FRNRAP. The CDR3 extends over 10 amino acids. The V gene lost 4 bases and the J gene lost 10 bases, with 5 bases spanning the gap. General study points: Seropositive status at baseline applied to only 5 to 7 AZD1222 recipients. The peak T cell response came first, and repertoires were sampled only after it.

Profiled with immunoSEQ multiplex PCR; TCRdb holds only in-frame clones, not every one. The table records some 200,000 clones, approximately 93% of them present only once. As for this clone: No antigen is known for it.

The rearrangement joins TRBV12-5 to TRBJ2-1; no clear D gene. The sequence derives from an adult in good health. The sample in question was peripheral blood, obtained on day 0 of AZD1222 vaccination. The chain's CDR3 is CASGSPEQFF. CDR3 DNA: TGTGCTAGTGGTTCCCCGGAGCAGTTCTTC.